This TCR beta chain derives from a study of blood T cells in healthy people across ages. Notes on the study in general: Among T cells, TCR beta diversity per million cells dropped roughly linearly as age rose.

All donors came from Russia, were Caucasian and healthy, and spanned ages roughly 6 to 95. Staff drew about 10 milliliters of peripheral blood from each donor. This CDR3 spans 14 amino acids. The germline gives CDR1 LNHDA, CDR2 SQIVND (reference sequence). V lost 3 bases, J lost 4 bases, and 5 bases stayed unmatched. Next came a second PCR, run for roughly 6 to 11 cycles, which used a sample-barcoded 5' primer along with a J-beta primer mix. Every cDNA molecule bore a tag from a template-switch adaptor containing 12 random nucleotides. Each CDR3 protein is one row after TCRdb ran MiXCR on the 5' RACE reads. The top ten clones hold roughly 18% of a sample with fewer than 1,000,000 distinct CDR3 sequences, 46% of them seen once. With respect to this clonotype: Its antigen is currently unknown.

This chain joins TRBV19 and TRBJ2-5, with 7 bases aligning to TRBD1. The sequenced sample consisted of blood. The TCR was taken from a man of 80 years or more in good health. Written as DNA, the CDR3 is TGTGCCAGTAGTATTAACAGGGGTGGAGAGACCCAGTACTTC. Its translation is CASSINRGGETQYF.